The 9 T cell receptor beta chains presented below share a single source sample, sequenced in a study of T cell responses to AZD1222 COVID-19 vaccine. Sequenced by immunoSEQ multiplex PCR; TCRdb stores in-frame clones only, minus some. The sample carries 100,000 to 120,000 clones, under 95% recorded once. Specimen: peripheral blood, collected on day 0 of AZD1222 vaccination. The receptors come from an adult in good health.

V and J are TRBV28 and TRBJ1-2; perhaps TRBD1 as D (5 bases). V was shortened by 5 bases and J by 2 bases, with 9 bases between the two germline ends. The CDR3 spans 13 residues. Germline CDR1 is MDHEN and CDR2 is SYDVKM. The CDR3 loop is CASSGGANYGYTF. The CDR3 region has the DNA TGTGCCAGCAGTGGAGGGGCAAACTATGGCTACACCTTC.

This chain links TRBV7-8 with TRBJ1-2; TRBD1 aligns across 7 bases. V trimming: 4 bases; J trimming: 5 bases; junction bases outside the gene matches: 1. The CDR3 spans 12 residues. CDR1 is SGHVS and CDR2 is FQNEAQ in the germline V gene. As DNA, the CDR3 is TGTGCCAGCAGCTCGACAGGGTATGGCTACACCTTC. Its translation: CASSSTGYGYTF.

The chain joins TRBV25-1 to TRBJ2-1, with TRBD2 identical over 7 bases. CDR1 and CDR2 from the germline V gene are MGHDK and SYGVNS. The CDR3 is 14 amino acids. V lost 4 bases and J lost 6; bases outside the gene matches: 6. The CDR3 coding sequence is TGTGCCAGCAGTGGATCCGGGAGGCTCAATGAGCAGTTCTTC. It specifies CASSGSGRLNEQFF.

This sequence joins TRBV4-2 and TRBJ1-2, with D possibly TRBD1 on 5 matching bases. Germline CDR1 is LGHNA and CDR2 is YNFKEQ. The CDR3 has 14 amino acids. Trimming shortened V by 5 bases and J by 4 bases, and 14 bases separated the two germline ends. In DNA, the CDR3 is TGTGCCAGCAGCTTCGGACAAGCAGGCTATGGCTACACCTTC. Protein: CASSFGQAGYGYTF.

The V and J genes are TRBV28 and TRBJ2-2; D not resolved. Looked up from germline, CDR1 is MDHEN and CDR2 is SYDVKM. Trimming took off 6 bases at V and 3 bases at J, with 8 bases between the two ends. CDR3 size: 13 residues. The CDR3 here is CASRLWDTGELFF. In nucleotides, the CDR3 is TGTGCCAGCAGACTCTGGGACACCGGGGAGCTGTTTTTT.

The chain combines TRBV11-2 with TRBJ2-2; D gene ambiguous. This CDR3 has 16 residues. V was clipped by 1 base and J by 0 bases, with 9 bases between them. Germline assignment: CDR1 SGHAT and CDR2 FQNNGV. The CDR3 DNA reads TGTGCCAGCAGCTTAGTGGCAGGTCCGAACACCGGGGAGCTGTTTTTT. It yields the protein CASSLVAGPNTGELFF. The full variable domain, completed using reference TRBV11-2 and TRBJ2-2, is EAGVAQSPRYKIIEKRQSVAFWCNPISGHATLYWYQQILGQGPKLLIQFQNNGVVDDSQLPKDRFSAERLKGVDSTLKIQPAKLEDSAVYLCASSLVAGPNTGELFFGEGSRLTVL.

The V call is TRBV19, the J call TRBJ1-3, with 7 bases fitting TRBD1. Germline values: CDR1 LNHDA, CDR2 SQIVND (reference sequence). V lost 10 bases and J lost 4; bases outside the gene matches: 7. The CDR3 loop spans 13 amino acids. CDR3 DNA: TGTGCCATCTCGACAGGGACCGGAAACACCATATATTTT. It encodes CAISTGTGNTIYF.

This chain joins TRBV6-4 and TRBJ2-3; D might be TRBD2 (7 bases). Trimming cost V 3 bases and J 0 bases, with 13 bases left between them. The CDR3 runs to 16 residues. The germline gives CDR1 MRHNA, CDR2 SNTAGT. CDR3 nucleotide sequence: TGTGCCAGCAGTGAAATGGCGGGGGCCAGCACAGATACGCAGTATTTT. It translates to CASSEMAGASTDTQYF.

The rearrangement links TRBV5-1 to TRBJ2-7; TRBD1 or TRBD2 may be the D gene (5 bases each). CDR1 is SGHRS and CDR2 is YFSETQ in the germline V gene. The CDR3 totals 15 residues. V lost 4 bases and J lost 6, with 20 bases in between. The CDR3 bases are TGCGCCAGCAGCATAACCACCGGGACCTCGGGCGAGCAGTACTTC. This encodes CASSITTGTSGEQYF.